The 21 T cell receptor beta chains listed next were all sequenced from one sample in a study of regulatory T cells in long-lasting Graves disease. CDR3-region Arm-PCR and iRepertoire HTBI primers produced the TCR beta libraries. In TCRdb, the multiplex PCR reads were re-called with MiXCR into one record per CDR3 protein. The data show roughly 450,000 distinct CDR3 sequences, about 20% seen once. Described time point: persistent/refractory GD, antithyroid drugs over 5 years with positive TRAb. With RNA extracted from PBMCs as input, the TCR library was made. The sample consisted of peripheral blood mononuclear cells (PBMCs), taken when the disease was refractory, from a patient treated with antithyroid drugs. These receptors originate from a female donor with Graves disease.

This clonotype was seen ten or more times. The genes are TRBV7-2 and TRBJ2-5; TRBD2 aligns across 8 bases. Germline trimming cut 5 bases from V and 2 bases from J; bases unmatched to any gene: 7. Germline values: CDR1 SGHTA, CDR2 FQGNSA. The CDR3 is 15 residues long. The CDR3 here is CASSVLAGKQETQYF. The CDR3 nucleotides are TGTGCCAGCAGCGTCTTAGCGGGGAAACAAGAGACCCAGTACTTC.

The CDR3 reads CASSLELAGGKYF. DNA for the CDR3: TGTGCCAGCAGCTTAGAACTAGCGGGGGGGAAGTACTTC. The chain is built from TRBV7-2 and TRBJ2-5, with TRBD2 identical over 13 bases. The CDR3 extends over 13 amino acids. V was pared by 1 base and J by 12 bases, with 2 bases of the junction left unmatched. The germline CDR1 and CDR2 sequences are SGHTA and FQGNSA.

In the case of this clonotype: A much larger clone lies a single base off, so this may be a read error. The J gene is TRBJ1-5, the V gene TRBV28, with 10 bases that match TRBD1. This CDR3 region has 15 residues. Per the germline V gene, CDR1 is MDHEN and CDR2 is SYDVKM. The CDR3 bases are TGTGCCAACAGTTTATCAGGACAGGGGGGTCAGCCCCAGCATTTT. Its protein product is CANSLSGQGGQPQHF.

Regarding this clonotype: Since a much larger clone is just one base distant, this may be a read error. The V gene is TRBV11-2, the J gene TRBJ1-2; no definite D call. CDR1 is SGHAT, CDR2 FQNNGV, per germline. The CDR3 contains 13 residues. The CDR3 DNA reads TGTGCCAGCAGCAACACCCTTGACTATGGCTACATCTTC. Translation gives CASSNTLDYGYIF.

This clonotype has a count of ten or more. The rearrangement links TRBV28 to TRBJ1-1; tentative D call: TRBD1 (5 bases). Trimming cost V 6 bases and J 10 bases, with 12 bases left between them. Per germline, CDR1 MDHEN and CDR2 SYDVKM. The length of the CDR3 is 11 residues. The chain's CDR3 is CASSTGIRAFF. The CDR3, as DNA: TGTGCCAGCAGCACAGGCATCCGAGCTTTCTTT.

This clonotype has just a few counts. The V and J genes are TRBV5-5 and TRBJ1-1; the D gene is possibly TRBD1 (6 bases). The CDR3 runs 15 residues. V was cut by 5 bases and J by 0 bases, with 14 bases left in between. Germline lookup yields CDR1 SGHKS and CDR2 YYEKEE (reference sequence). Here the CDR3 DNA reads TGTGCCAGCAGGGCTCCTCGGACAGTGAACACTGAAGCTTTCTTT. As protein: CASRAPRTVNTEAFF.

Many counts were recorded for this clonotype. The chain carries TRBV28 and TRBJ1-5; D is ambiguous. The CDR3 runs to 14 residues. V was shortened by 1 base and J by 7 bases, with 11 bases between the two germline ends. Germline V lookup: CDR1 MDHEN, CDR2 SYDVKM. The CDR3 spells CASSLSSGGQPQHF. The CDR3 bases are TGTGCCAGCAGTTTATCTTCGGGTGGACAGCCCCAGCATTTT.

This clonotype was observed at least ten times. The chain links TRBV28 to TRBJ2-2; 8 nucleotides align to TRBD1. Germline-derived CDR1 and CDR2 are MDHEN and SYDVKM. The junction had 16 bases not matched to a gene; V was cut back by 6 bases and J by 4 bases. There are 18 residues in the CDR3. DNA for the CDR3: TGTGCCAGCAGCTTACTAGATAGGGCAGGGGGCTTCACCGGGGAGCTGTTTTTT. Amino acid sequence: CASSLLDRAGGFTGELFF.

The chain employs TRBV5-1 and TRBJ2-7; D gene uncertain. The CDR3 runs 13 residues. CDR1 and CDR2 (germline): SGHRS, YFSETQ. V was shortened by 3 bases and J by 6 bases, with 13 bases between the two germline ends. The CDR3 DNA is TGCGCCAGCAGCTATAACGGACCCAGCGAGCAGTACTTC. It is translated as CASSYNGPSEQYF.

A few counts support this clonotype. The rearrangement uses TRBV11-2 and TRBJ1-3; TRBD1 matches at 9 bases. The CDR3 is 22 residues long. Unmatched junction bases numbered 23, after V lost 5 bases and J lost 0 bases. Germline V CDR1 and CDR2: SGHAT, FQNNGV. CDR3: CASSLSERGRDRAQDSGNTIYF. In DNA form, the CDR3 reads TGTGCCAGCAGCCTCTCTGAAAGGGGTCGGGACAGGGCCCAAGACTCTGGAAACACCATATATTTT.

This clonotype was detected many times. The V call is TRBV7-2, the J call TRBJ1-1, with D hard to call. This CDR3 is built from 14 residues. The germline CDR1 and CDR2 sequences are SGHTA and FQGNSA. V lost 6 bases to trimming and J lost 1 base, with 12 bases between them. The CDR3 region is CASSILGRNTEAFF. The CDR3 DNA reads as TGTGCCAGCAGTATACTGGGGAGGAACACTGAAGCTTTCTTT.

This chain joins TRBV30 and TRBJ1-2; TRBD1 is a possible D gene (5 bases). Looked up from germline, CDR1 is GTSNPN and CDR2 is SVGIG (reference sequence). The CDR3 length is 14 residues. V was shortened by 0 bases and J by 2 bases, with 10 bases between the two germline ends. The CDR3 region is CAWSVPGTNYGYTF. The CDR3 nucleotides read TGTGCCTGGAGTGTACCAGGGACCAACTATGGCTACACCTTC.

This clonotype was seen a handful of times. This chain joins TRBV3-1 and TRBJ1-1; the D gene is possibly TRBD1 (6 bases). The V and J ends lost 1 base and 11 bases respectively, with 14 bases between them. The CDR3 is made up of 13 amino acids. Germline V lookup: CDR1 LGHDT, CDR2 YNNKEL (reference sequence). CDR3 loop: CASSQGYREGAFF. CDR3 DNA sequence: TGTGCCAGCAGCCAAGGTTACAGGGAGGGGGCTTTCTTT.

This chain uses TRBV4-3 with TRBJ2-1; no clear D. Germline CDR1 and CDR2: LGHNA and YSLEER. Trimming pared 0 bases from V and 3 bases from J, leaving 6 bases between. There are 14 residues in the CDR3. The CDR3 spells CASSQDNYYNEQFF. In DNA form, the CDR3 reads TGCGCCAGCAGCCAAGATAACTACTACAATGAGCAGTTCTTC.

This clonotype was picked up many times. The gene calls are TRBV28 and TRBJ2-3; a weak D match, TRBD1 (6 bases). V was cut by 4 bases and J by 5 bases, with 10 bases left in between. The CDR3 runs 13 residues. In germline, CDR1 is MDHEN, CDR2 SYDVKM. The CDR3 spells CASSSGVGDTQYF. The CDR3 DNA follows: TGTGCCAGCAGTTCAGGGGTAGGAGATACGCAGTATTTT.

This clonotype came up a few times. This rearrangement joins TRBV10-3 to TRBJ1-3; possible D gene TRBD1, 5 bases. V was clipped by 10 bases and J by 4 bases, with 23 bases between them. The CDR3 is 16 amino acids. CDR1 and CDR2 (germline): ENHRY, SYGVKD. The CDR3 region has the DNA TGTGCCACCGCCCCGGGAGGCAGGGCAGACGGAAACACCATATATTTT. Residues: CATAPGGRADGNTIYF.

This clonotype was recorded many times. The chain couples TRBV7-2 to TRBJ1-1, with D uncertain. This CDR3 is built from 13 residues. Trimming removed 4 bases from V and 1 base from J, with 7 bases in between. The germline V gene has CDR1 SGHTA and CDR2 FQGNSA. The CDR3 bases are TGTGCCAGCAGCTCCAACCGGAACACTGAAGCTTTCTTT. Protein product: CASSSNRNTEAFF.

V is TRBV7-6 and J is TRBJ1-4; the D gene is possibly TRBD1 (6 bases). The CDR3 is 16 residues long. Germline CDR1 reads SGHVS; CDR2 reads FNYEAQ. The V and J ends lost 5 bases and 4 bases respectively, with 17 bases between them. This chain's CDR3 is CASSLFLGGLNEKLFF. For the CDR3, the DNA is TGTGCCAGCAGCCTCTTCCTGGGGGGGCTTAATGAAAAACTGTTTTTT.

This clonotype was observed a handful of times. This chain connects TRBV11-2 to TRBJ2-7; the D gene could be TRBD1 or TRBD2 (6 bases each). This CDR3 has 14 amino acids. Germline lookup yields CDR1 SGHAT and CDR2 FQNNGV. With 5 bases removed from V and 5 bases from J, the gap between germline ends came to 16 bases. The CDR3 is CASSTGLGAHEQYF. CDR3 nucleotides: TGTGCCAGCAGCACGGGACTGGGGGCCCACGAGCAGTACTTC.

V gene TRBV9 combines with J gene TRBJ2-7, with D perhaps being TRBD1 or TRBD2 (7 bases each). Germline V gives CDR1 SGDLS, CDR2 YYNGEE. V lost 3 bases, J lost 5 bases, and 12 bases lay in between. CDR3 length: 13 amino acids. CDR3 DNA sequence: TGTGCCAGCAGCGCCCAGGGGGGGGACGAGCAGTACTTC. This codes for CASSAQGGDEQYF. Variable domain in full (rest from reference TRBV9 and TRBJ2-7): DSGVTQTPKHLITATGQRVTLRCSPRSGDLSVYWYQQSLDQGLQFLIQYYNGEERAKGNILERFSAQQFPDLHSELNLSSLELGDSALYFCASSAQGGDEQYFGPGTRLTVT.

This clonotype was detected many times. The CDR3 reads CASSPPTGRTEAFF. The CDR3 DNA reads TGTGCCAGTAGTCCCCCGACAGGGAGAACTGAAGCTTTCTTT. The genes are TRBV19 and TRBJ1-1, with TRBD1 identical over 7 bases. The CDR3 is made up of 14 amino acids. Germline V CDR1 and CDR2: LNHDA, SQIVND (reference sequence). V shed 5 bases, J shed 5 bases, and the junction held 8 bases outside the gene matches.